The clone carrying this TCR beta chain was seen a handful of times. Antigen: not known. V lost 4 bases to trimming and J lost 3 bases; unmatched junction nucleotides: 2. Germline loops: CDR1 MRHNA, CDR2 SNTAGT. The CDR3 is made up of 14 amino acids. These data belong to a study of CD8+ T cells in alopecia areata. Overall study: In an open-label trial, patients got 5 to 10 mg tofacitinib twice daily. Notes on the study in general: Normal-skin resident alphabeta T cells also appear among scalp sample sequences. Lesional scalp, notably in alopecia totalis/universalis, had clonality above that of normal scalp.

Sequencing templates came from extracted RNA that was reverse transcribed into cDNA. Measured with immunoSEQ multiplex PCR; TCRdb has only the in-frame clones, and not every one. The sample has around 65,000 clones; under 55% are singletons. Specimens obtained from alopecia areata patients comprised lesional scalp punch biopsies and peripheral blood. The input for sequencing was CD8+ T cells sorted from blood, taken at week 0. The genes are TRBV6-4 and TRBJ2-2, with TRBD1 matching 7 bases. The clonotype was recovered from a human donor with alopecia areata. Here the CDR3 reads CASSGGQDTGELFF. CDR3 coding DNA: TGTGCCAGCAGTGGAGGACAGGACACCGGGGAGCTGTTTTTT.